The sequence of this TCR beta chain was determined in a study of regulatory T cells in long-lasting Graves disease. The time point: newly diagnosed GD, antithyroid drugs for less than 3 months. PBMCs were the source of the RNA used for TCR sequencing. According to the study, TCR beta libraries were built with iRepertoire HTBI primers and CDR3-region Arm-PCR. One entry per CDR3 protein, called by TCRdb with MiXCR from the multiplex PCR reads. The table records approximately 390,000 distinct CDR3 sequences, roughly 17% of them present only once. The CDR3 is made up of 12 amino acids. CDR1 is DFQATT and CDR2 is SNEGSKA in the germline V gene (reference sequence). The V and J ends lost 6 bases and 5 bases respectively, with 13 bases between them. Only a few counts were recorded for this clonotype. These data also formed part of another study, on T cells in Graves' hyperthyroidism and ophthalmopathy.

The sequences come from peripheral blood mononuclear cells (PBMCs), collected at new diagnosis, from a patient treated with antithyroid drugs. The V and J genes are TRBV20-1 and TRBJ1-1; possible D gene TRBD1, 5 bases. This receptor was identified in a woman aged 18-35 years with Graves disease. The CDR3 sequence: CSATDWGTEAFF. CDR3 DNA sequence: TGCAGTGCCACCGATTGGGGGACTGAAGCTTTCTTT.